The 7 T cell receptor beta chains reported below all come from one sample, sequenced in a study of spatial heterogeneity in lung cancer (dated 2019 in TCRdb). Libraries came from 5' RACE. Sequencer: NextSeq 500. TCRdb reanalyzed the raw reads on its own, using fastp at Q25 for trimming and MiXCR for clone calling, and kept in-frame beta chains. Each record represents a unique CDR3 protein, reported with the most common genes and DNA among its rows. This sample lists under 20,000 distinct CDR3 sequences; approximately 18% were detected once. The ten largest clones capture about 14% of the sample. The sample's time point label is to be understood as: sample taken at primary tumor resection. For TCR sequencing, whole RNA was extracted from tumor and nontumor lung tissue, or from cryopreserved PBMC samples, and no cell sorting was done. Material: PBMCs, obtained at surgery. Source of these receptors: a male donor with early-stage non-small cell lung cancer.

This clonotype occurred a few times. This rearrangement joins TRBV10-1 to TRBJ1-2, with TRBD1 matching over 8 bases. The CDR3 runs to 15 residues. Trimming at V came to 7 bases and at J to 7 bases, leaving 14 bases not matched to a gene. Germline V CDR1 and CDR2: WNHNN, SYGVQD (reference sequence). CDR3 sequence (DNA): TGCGCCAGCACTCATTTTGACAGGGGACGAAGTGGCTACACCTTC. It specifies CASTHFDRGRSGYTF.

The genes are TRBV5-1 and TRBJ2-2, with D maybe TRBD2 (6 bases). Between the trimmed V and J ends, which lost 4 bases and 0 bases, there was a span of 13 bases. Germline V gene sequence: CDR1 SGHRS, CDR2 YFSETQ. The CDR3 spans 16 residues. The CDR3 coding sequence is TGCGCCAGCAGCCCCTTCCCGGGGGCGAACACCGGGGAGCTGTTTTTT. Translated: CASSPFPGANTGELFF.

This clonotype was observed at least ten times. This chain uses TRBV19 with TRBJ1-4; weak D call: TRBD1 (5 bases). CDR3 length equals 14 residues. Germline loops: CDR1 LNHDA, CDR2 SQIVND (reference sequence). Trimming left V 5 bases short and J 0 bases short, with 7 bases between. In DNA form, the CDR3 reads TGTGCCAGTAGTCCGACAGCAACTAATGAAAAACTGTTTTTT. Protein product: CASSPTATNEKLFF.

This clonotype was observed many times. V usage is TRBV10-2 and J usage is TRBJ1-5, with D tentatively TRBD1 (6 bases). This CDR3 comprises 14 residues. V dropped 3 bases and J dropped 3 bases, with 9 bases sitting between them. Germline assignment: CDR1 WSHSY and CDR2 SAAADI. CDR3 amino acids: CASSEQGSNQPQHF. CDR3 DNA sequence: TGCGCCAGCAGTGAACAGGGATCCAATCAGCCCCAGCATTTT.

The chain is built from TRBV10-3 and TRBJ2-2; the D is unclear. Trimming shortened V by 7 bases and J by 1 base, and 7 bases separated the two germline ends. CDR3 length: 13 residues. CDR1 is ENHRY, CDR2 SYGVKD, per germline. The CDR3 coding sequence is TGTGCCATCACCGACCAGAACACCGGGGAGCTGTTTTTT. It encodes CAITDQNTGELFF.

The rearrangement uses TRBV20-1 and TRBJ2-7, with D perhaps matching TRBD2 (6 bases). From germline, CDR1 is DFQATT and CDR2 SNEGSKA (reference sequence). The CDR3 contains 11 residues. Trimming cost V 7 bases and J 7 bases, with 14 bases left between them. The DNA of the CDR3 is TGCAGTGGGGACTCCCTAGGGGAGCAGTACTTC. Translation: CSGDSLGEQYF.

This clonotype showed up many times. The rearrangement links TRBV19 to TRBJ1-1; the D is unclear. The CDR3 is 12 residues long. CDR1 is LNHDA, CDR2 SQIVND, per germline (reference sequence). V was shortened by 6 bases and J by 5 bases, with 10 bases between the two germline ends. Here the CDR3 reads CASSPTGTEAFF. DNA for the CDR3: TGTGCCAGTAGCCCTACTGGGACTGAAGCTTTCTTT.